Shown below are 10 T cell receptor beta chains from a single sample sequenced in a study of blood T cell repertoires in COVID-19. Generated by immunoSEQ multiplex PCR, the TCRdb table keeps only in-frame clones and is missing some. The data show about 250,000 clones, roughly 91% seen once. The sample comprised PBMCs or T cells enriched from blood (not recorded which). These receptors were collected from a woman in her twenties or thirties with acute COVID-19.

This clone occurred once. The gene calls are TRBV10-3 and TRBJ1-1; 10 bases are shared with TRBD1. This CDR3 has 17 amino acids. Germline lookup yields CDR1 ENHRY and CDR2 SYGVKD. V trimming: 0 bases; J trimming: 1 base; junction bases outside the gene matches: 5. The CDR3 nucleotides read TGTGCCATCAGTGAGTCTCAACGACAGGGGGCGAACACTGAAGCTTTCTTT. It yields the protein CAISESQRQGANTEAFF.

This clone was counted once. The J gene is TRBJ2-6, the V gene TRBV5-1; TRBD1 aligns across 7 bases. The germline V gene encodes CDR1 SGHRS and CDR2 YFSETQ. With 2 bases clipped from V and 3 bases from J, the junction kept 2 bases outside the gene matches. The CDR3 sequence is 15 residues long. CDR3: CASSFTGDGANVLTF. The CDR3 region has the DNA TGCGCCAGCAGCTTCACAGGGGATGGGGCCAACGTCCTGACTTTC.

This chain connects TRBV4-1 to TRBJ1-5; D is undetermined. The CDR3 is 13 amino acids. Germline CDR1 is MGHRA and CDR2 is YSYEKL. Trimming took off 1 base at V and 14 bases at J, with 15 bases between the two ends. The CDR3 coding sequence is TGCGCCAGCAGCCAAGGACCCCGGACTGTCGAGCATTTT. Protein: CASSQGPRTVEHF.

The gene calls are TRBV2 and TRBJ2-5; no reliable D call. The ends were cut back, 9 bases at V and 5 bases at J, with 10 bases in the middle. The CDR3 length is 11 residues. Germline CDR1 reads SNHLY; CDR2 reads FYNNEI. This chain's CDR3 is CARNTRETQYF. CDR3 DNA: TGTGCCAGAAATACCCGGGAGACCCAGTACTTC.

The rearrangement links TRBV27 to TRBJ1-1, with D possibly matching TRBD1 (5 bases). The CDR3 is 11 amino acids. Per germline, CDR1 MNHEY and CDR2 SMNVEV (reference sequence). Trimming removed 4 bases from V and 7 bases from J, with 7 bases in between. The CDR3 nucleotides read TGTGCCAGCAGTTGGGGGGGTGAAGCTTTCTTT. Protein product: CASSWGGEAFF.

This chain uses TRBV5-1 with TRBJ1-3; TRBD1 might be the D (5 bases). Trimming left V 0 bases short and J 0 bases short, with 10 bases between. The CDR3 runs 16 residues. The V gene's germline CDR1 is SGHRS and CDR2 YFSETQ. The CDR3 sequence: CASSLGDGHSGNTIYF. CDR3 nucleotides: TGCGCCAGCAGCTTGGGCGACGGACACTCTGGAAACACCATATATTTT.

The genes are TRBV6-5 and TRBJ1-1; D is perhaps TRBD1 (5 bases). The CDR3 totals 14 residues. V lost 7 bases and J 1 base, leaving 13 bases between the germline ends. Germline CDR1 is MNHEY and CDR2 is SVGAGI. The CDR3 region has the DNA TGTGCCAGCACCCCGTTGACAGCGAACACTGAAGCTTTCTTT. Its protein product is CASTPLTANTEAFF.

V gene TRBV7-9 combines with J gene TRBJ1-2; D ambiguous. The germline gives CDR1 SEHNR, CDR2 FQNEAQ (reference sequence). This CDR3 comprises 16 residues. The V end lost 2 bases, the J end lost 4 bases, and 17 bases lay between the germline ends. CDR3 loop: CASSLLPRGTAYGYTF. As DNA, the CDR3 is TGTGCCAGCAGCTTACTCCCCCGGGGAACGGCCTATGGCTACACCTTC.

The gene calls are TRBV15 and TRBJ1-6, with 7 bases identical to TRBD1. V lost 0 bases to trimming and J lost 8 bases; unmatched junction nucleotides: 22. This CDR3 comprises 21 residues. Per germline, CDR1 LNHNV and CDR2 YYDKDF (reference sequence). The CDR3 spells CATSRDLPFDTGANYDSPLHF. For the CDR3, the DNA is TGTGCCACCAGCAGAGATCTTCCATTCGACACAGGGGCTAATTATGATTCACCCCTCCACTTT.

This CDR3 is CASTSGGVPDTQYF. As DNA, the CDR3 is TGTGCCTCGACTAGCGGGGGAGTTCCGGATACGCAGTATTTT. The chain recombines TRBV30 with TRBJ2-3; 12 positions match TRBD2. The junction had 8 bases not matched to a gene; V was cut back by 7 bases and J by 6 bases. CDR1 GTSNPN and CDR2 SVGIG come from the germline V gene (reference sequence). This CDR3 region has 14 residues.